The 10 T cell receptor beta chains reported below all come from one sample, sequenced in a study of T-cell reconstitution after alpha-beta-depleted transplantation in children. TCRbeta library construction was performed incorporating unique molecular identifiers. TCRdb passed the PCR reads through MiXCR, listing each CDR3 protein once. The sample has about 420,000 distinct CDR3 sequences, 15% to 20% seen once. The sequenced sample was PBMCs, mostly from graft donor cells, obtained 360 days after TCRalphabeta/CD19-depleted stem cell transplant. These receptors were obtained from a boy younger than two who had a stem cell transplant for Wiskott-Aldrich syndrome, so the T cells may come from the graft donor.

V is TRBV28 and J is TRBJ2-5; D not resolved. This CDR3 has 11 residues. CDR1 is MDHEN and CDR2 is SYDVKM in the germline V gene. Trimming left V 3 bases short and J 5 bases short, with 4 bases between. CDR3 coding DNA: TGTGCCAGCAGTTTCGACGAGACCCAGTACTTC. Translating it yields CASSFDETQYF.

The chain carries TRBV29-1 and TRBJ2-3; no firm D call. Germline V lookup: CDR1 SQVTM, CDR2 ANQGSEA. The CDR3 length is 11 residues. The V and J ends lost 3 bases and 7 bases respectively, with 8 bases between them. CDR3 DNA: TGCAGCGTTGAGATGGGGTATACGCAGTATTTT. This encodes CSVEMGYTQYF.

This clonotype was recorded a few times. The chain joins TRBV29-1 to TRBJ2-7, with TRBD2 matching 13 bases. The germline V gene has CDR1 SQVTM and CDR2 ANQGSEA. J was trimmed by 7 bases and V by 5 bases; bases with no gene match: 11. The CDR3 extends over 15 amino acids. The CDR3 loop is CSVRTGLAGDLEQYF. CDR3 sequence (DNA): TGCAGCGTTCGAACAGGACTAGCGGGAGACCTTGAGCAGTACTTC.

This chain uses TRBV11-2 with TRBJ2-5, with 8 bases identical to TRBD2. The CDR3 is 19 amino acids. V was clipped by 5 bases and J by 2 bases; unmatched bases: 19. Germline values: CDR1 SGHAT, CDR2 FQNNGV. DNA for the CDR3: TGTGCCAGCAGCCGGACCAGAACCCAAGGACTAGCAAGGCAAGAGACCCAGTACTTC. Its protein is CASSRTRTQGLARQETQYF.

This clonotype turned up a few times. The chain joins TRBV28 to TRBJ1-1, with D tentatively TRBD1 (5 bases). The V end was cut by 6 bases, the J end by 1 base, with 12 bases between. Per germline, CDR1 MDHEN and CDR2 SYDVKM. The CDR3 is 14 residues long. CDR3 nucleotides: TGTGCCAGCAGATTGGGACTTACGAACACTGAAGCTTTCTTT. Amino acid sequence: CASRLGLTNTEAFF.

The genes are TRBV7-9 and TRBJ2-7; no definite D call. V was pared by 10 bases and J by 7 bases, with 14 bases between. This CDR3 spans 11 amino acids. Germline assignment: CDR1 SEHNR and CDR2 FQNEAQ (reference sequence). CDR3 residues: CATEKDLEQYF. DNA of the CDR3: TGTGCCACCGAGAAGGACCTTGAGCAGTACTTC.

In its sample, this clonotype was seen many times. The chain employs TRBV2 and TRBJ2-5, with 8 nucleotides matching TRBD2. V lost 5 bases to trimming and J lost 4 bases; unmatched junction nucleotides: 3. This CDR3 region has 13 residues. Per the germline V gene, CDR1 is SNHLY and CDR2 is FYNNEI. The CDR3 reads CASSSGGPETQYF. The CDR3 DNA sequence: TGTGCCAGCAGTTCGGGGGGGCCAGAGACCCAGTACTTC.

There are many counts of this clonotype. The genes are TRBV5-1 and TRBJ2-1; maybe TRBD2 (6 bases). The CDR3 is 14 amino acids. With 2 bases removed from V and 4 bases from J, the gap between germline ends came to 10 bases. Germline CDR1 and CDR2: SGHRS and YFSETQ. CDR3 sequence: CASSFGGFYNEQFF. In DNA form, the CDR3 reads TGCGCCAGCAGCTTCGGGGGATTTTACAATGAGCAGTTCTTC.

This clonotype occurred many times. This chain joins TRBV2 and TRBJ1-5; TRBD1 matches at 9 bases. This CDR3 has 14 residues. V lost 5 bases to trimming and J lost 7 bases; unmatched junction nucleotides: 6. CDR1 is SNHLY and CDR2 is FYNNEI in the germline V gene. This CDR3 is CASSSGQGGQPQHF. CDR3 coding DNA: TGTGCCAGCAGTTCGGGACAGGGTGGCCAGCCCCAGCATTTT.

This clonotype has just a few counts. V and J are TRBV5-1 and TRBJ2-1, with 7 positions matching TRBD2. Germline CDR1 and CDR2: SGHRS and YFSETQ. Trimming cost V 2 bases and J 7 bases; bases outside gene matches: 6. CDR3 size: 14 residues. As DNA, the CDR3 is TGCGCCAGCAGCTTACTAGCGTCAGGGAATGAGCAGTTCTTC. This translates into CASSLLASGNEQFF.